The sequence of this TCR beta chain was determined in a study of blood T cell repertoires in COVID-19. Study-level information: Collection of acute and convalescent COVID-19 samples took place in the United States, Italy and Spain.

Method: immunoSEQ multiplex PCR; TCRdb's copy keeps in-frame clones and lacks some. There are about 160,000 clones in the sample; approximately 86% occur only once, and under 3.5% lies in the top ten. The sequenced material came from peripheral blood. This TCR derives from a man aged 65 to 85 with acute or convalescent COVID-19.

The CDR3 bases are TGTGCCAGCCCCCCCCGGGACAGGTATGAAAAACTGTTTTTT. It translates to CASPPRDRYEKLFF. The chain has TRBV7-8 and TRBJ1-4; 8 positions match TRBD1. This CDR3 spans 14 amino acids. From germline, CDR1 is SGHVS and CDR2 FQNEAQ. Losses at the gene ends were 8 bases for V and 6 bases for J; bases not matched to a gene: 8.